This entry features one T cell receptor beta chain sequence. Its antigen is still unknown. The sample is drawn from a study of Ad26.COV2.S vaccination and SARS-CoV-2 variants. The wider study: Donor participated within the Ad26.COV2.S arm of the COV1001 trial. Study outcomes and limitations: Spike-specific TCR breadth in vaccine recipients exceeded that seen in placebo recipients. Analyses that measured TCR breadth and depth may have underestimated total T cell responses.

Method: immunoSEQ multiplex PCR; TCRdb's copy keeps in-frame clones and lacks some. The data contain around 420,000 clones, around nine tenths of them singletons. The treatment was: 19 received Ad26.COV2.S at low or high dose, single or two shots; about 5 received placebo; per-sample allocation not given. Material that was analyzed had been drawn on day 63 after the first vaccine or placebo injection. V was shortened by 1 base and J by 10 bases, with 27 bases between the two germline ends. CDR3 length: 18 amino acids. Sequenced here: peripheral blood, sampled in a trial of Ad26.COV2.S vaccine versus placebo. The sequence was obtained from a person aged 18 to 65 who received the Ad26.COV2.S COVID-19 vaccine or a placebo. V usage is TRBV5-3 and J usage is TRBJ1-5, with D possibly being TRBD1 (5 bases). TRBV5-3 is an ORF for which the function is uncertain. The CDR3 bases are TGTGCCAGAAGCTTGCTCCTTTCGAAAGGGGTTCCGGTCAGCCCCCAGCATTTT. It is translated as CARSLLLSKGVPVSPQHF.